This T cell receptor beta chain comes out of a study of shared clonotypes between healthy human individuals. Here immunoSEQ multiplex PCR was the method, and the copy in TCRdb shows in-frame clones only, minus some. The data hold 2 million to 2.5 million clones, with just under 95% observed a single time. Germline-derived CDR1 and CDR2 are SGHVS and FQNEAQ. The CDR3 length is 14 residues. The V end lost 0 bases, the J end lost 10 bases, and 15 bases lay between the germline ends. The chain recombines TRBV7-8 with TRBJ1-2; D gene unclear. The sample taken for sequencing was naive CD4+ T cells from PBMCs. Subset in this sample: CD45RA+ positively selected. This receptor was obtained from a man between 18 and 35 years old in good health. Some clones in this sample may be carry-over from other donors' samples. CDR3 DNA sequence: TGTGCCAGCAGCTTAGCGTTCGGCGTTTCCCTCTACACCTTC. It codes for CASSLAFGVSLYTF.